These 32 T cell receptor beta chains were sequenced from one sample in a study of monozygotic twins with inflammatory bowel disease. TCRdb reprocessed the 5' RACE reads and reports one entry per CDR3 protein, with no DNA. In total, the table holds some 400,000 distinct CDR3 sequences. The sample was blood. The receptor source for this set is a human donor with ulcerative colitis or Crohn's disease, or a healthy co-twin of an affected twin (not recorded which).

V gene TRBV12-3 or TRBV12-4 combines with J gene TRBJ2-5. The CDR3 covers 11 residues. CDR3 protein: CASSFAETQYF.

The chain recombines TRBV23-1 with TRBJ2-5; TCRdb's D call, TRBD1, is unchecked because there is no DNA. Being an ORF, TRBV23-1 has a function that is uncertain. The CDR3 covers 16 residues. The CDR3 is CASSQRRQGIEETQYF.

This rearrangement joins TRBV5-1 to TRBJ1-5; no DNA is available, so the TRBD1 call from TCRdb remains unchecked. The germline CDR1 and CDR2 sequences are SGHRS and YFSETQ. This CDR3 has 15 residues. The CDR3 region is CASSFHRDSNQPQHF.

The chain recombines TRBV5-1 with TRBJ1-1; TCRdb proposes TRBD1, but this gene call is untestable without DNA. In germline, CDR1 is SGHRS, CDR2 YFSETQ. The CDR3 totals 16 residues. The CDR3 here is CASSPGGGQGSTEAFF.

The V gene is TRBV11-3, the J gene TRBJ2-2; TCRdb proposes TRBD1, but this gene call is untestable without DNA. The germline CDR1 and CDR2 sequences are SGHNT and YENEEA. This CDR3 contains 16 residues. The CDR3 is CASSLRQGFGTGELFF.

The chain joins TRBV5-1 to TRBJ2-3; TCRdb picks TRBD2, but there is no DNA to check that call. Looked up from germline, CDR1 is SGHRS and CDR2 is YFSETQ. The CDR3 loop spans 13 amino acids. CDR3 sequence reads: CATGRGGTDTQYF.

The CDR3 sequence: CAWSRGTSGRAFEQYF. V is TRBV30 and J is TRBJ2-7; the D call from TCRdb, TRBD2, cannot be confirmed without DNA. Germline-derived CDR1 and CDR2 are GTSNPN and SVGIG (reference sequence). The CDR3 is 16 residues long.

The chain couples TRBV7-2 to TRBJ2-7; TCRdb's D call of TRBD1 is untestable without DNA. The CDR3 sequence is 12 residues long. Germline V gene data show CDR1 as SGHTA and CDR2 as FQGNSA. CDR3 in amino acids: CASSLGAYEQYF.

This sequence joins TRBV10-3 and TRBJ1-1. This CDR3 spans 13 amino acids. The V gene's germline CDR1 is ENHRY and CDR2 SYGVKD. The CDR3 spells CAMSEKRNTEAFF.

The chain carries TRBV6-1 and TRBJ2-1; TCRdb's D call, TRBD2, is unchecked because there is no DNA. CDR1 is MNHNS, CDR2 SASEGT, per germline. This CDR3 comprises 14 residues. The CDR3: CASRGLATYNEQFF.

V is TRBV12-3 or TRBV12-4 and J is TRBJ2-5; TCRdb reports TRBD2, a call that lacks DNA to check it against. The CDR3 runs 17 residues. The CDR3 loop reads CASSSSPGLANSETQYF.

The chain employs TRBV11-2 and TRBJ2-5; checking the TCRdb D call of TRBD1 is not possible without DNA. This CDR3 is built from 15 residues. Germline CDR1 reads SGHAT; CDR2 reads FQNNGV. The CDR3 spells CASSLDRQGGETQYF.

This sequence joins TRBV20-1 and TRBJ2-7; as DNA is missing, the TRBD1 call by TCRdb cannot be tested. Germline loops: CDR1 DFQATT, CDR2 SNEGSKA (reference sequence). The CDR3 extends over 15 amino acids. The CDR3 reads CSAPGPRGRSYEQYF.

The chain has TRBV14 and TRBJ2-2; TCRdb selects TRBD1, and the lack of DNA leaves this call unchecked. This CDR3 is 13 amino acids long. Germline assignment: CDR1 SGHDN and CDR2 FVKESK. The chain's CDR3 is CASSWGYTGELFF.

This chain links TRBV27 with TRBJ2-1. CDR1 and CDR2 from the germline V gene are MNHEY and SMNVEV (reference sequence). CDR3 length: 13 amino acids. CDR3 protein: CASSLGLFNEQFF.

The chain combines TRBV24-1 with TRBJ2-5. In germline, CDR1 is KGHDR, CDR2 SFDVKD. CDR3 length: 13 residues. CDR3 sequence reads: CATSSAVRETQYF.

The gene calls are TRBV7-9 and TRBJ2-3; with no DNA, the TCRdb D assignment of TRBD2 cannot be verified. The V gene's germline CDR1 is SEHNR and CDR2 FQNEAQ (reference sequence). CDR3 length equals 15 residues. CDR3: CASSLAGPVTDTQYF.

This rearrangement joins TRBV7-9 to TRBJ1-5; TCRdb selects TRBD1, and the lack of DNA leaves this call unchecked. In germline, CDR1 is SEHNR, CDR2 FQNEAQ (reference sequence). CDR3 size: 15 residues. The CDR3 loop is CASSSGGASNQPQHF.

This rearrangement joins TRBV7-2 to TRBJ1-2; TCRdb gives TRBD1 as the D gene, but with no DNA this cannot be confirmed. The V gene's germline CDR1 is SGHTA and CDR2 FQGNSA. This CDR3 has 15 amino acids. The CDR3 protein is CASSPRPLGLDGYTF. The full variable domain, with the rest looked up from reference TRBV7-2 and TRBJ1-2, is GAGVSQSPSNKVTEKGKDVELRCDPISGHTALYWYRQSLGQGLEFLIYFQGNSAPDKSGLPSDRFSAERTGGSVSTLTIQRTQQEDSAVYLCASSPRPLGLDGYTFGSGTRLTVV.

The rearrangement links TRBV12-3 or TRBV12-4 to TRBJ1-5. This CDR3 has 15 residues. The CDR3 region is CASSSESTSNQPQHF.

The V and J genes are TRBV23-1 and TRBJ2-7; TCRdb outputs TRBD2, but without DNA this stays unchecked. TRBV23-1 is flagged as an ORF with uncertain function. The CDR3 covers 13 residues. CDR3 amino acids: CASSPLPTSEQYF.

The chain carries TRBV4-3 and TRBJ2-4; TCRdb designates TRBD2, a call that cannot be tested without DNA. The CDR3 totals 16 residues. Germline CDR1 reads LGHNA; CDR2 reads YSLEER. CDR3 sequence: CASSQDQAGGKDMQYF.

This sequence joins TRBV7-2 and TRBJ1-1; TCRdb's D gene call, TRBD1, goes unchecked for lack of DNA. Germline V gene sequence: CDR1 SGHTA, CDR2 FQGNSA. The CDR3 has 13 residues. CDR3 protein: CASRSTGPTEAFF.

This chain uses TRBV7-2 with TRBJ2-1; checking the TCRdb D call of TRBD2 is not possible without DNA. Germline values: CDR1 SGHTA, CDR2 FQGNSA. The CDR3 consists of 17 residues. CDR3 amino acids: CASSPSSSSGRGNEQFF.

CDR3 protein: CASSVSANTGELFF. The chain is built from TRBV9 and TRBJ2-2. Germline values: CDR1 SGDLS, CDR2 YYNGEE. The length of the CDR3 is 14 residues. The full variable domain, rest sourced from reference TRBV9 and TRBJ2-2, is DSGVTQTPKHLITATGQRVTLRCSPRSGDLSVYWYQQSLDQGLQFLIQYYNGEERAKGNILERFSAQQFPDLHSELNLSSLELGDSALYFCASSVSANTGELFFGEGSRLTVL.

The rearrangement links TRBV12-5 to TRBJ2-1. CDR1 LGHNT and CDR2 FRNRAP come from the germline V gene. The CDR3 contains 16 residues. CDR3 sequence reads: CASGLVSGMTYNEQFF.

This chain connects TRBV4-2 to TRBJ2-2. Germline V gives CDR1 LGHNA, CDR2 YNFKEQ. The CDR3 is 17 residues long. Here the CDR3 reads CASSQDLWVEIGGELFF.

The chain employs TRBV2 and TRBJ2-5; TCRdb's assignment of TRBD2 cannot be checked, as there is no DNA. Germline V lookup: CDR1 SNHLY, CDR2 FYNNEI. The CDR3 loop spans 15 amino acids. The CDR3 sequence: CASRGLAVTQETQYF.

This chain joins TRBV28 and TRBJ2-2; the D call of TRBD2 rests on TCRdb alone, since no DNA is present to check it. CDR3 size: 15 residues. Per the germline V gene, CDR1 is MDHEN and CDR2 is SYDVKM. CDR3 in amino acids: CASRSLAANTGELFF. Based on the CDR3 plus reference TRBV28 and TRBJ2-2, the full variable domain is DVKVTQSSRYLVKRTGEKVFLECVQDMDHENMFWYRQDPGLGLRLIYFSYDVKMKEKGDIPEGYSVSREKKERFSLILESASTNQTSMYLCASRSLAANTGELFFGEGSRLTVL.

This chain uses TRBV3-1 with TRBJ2-2; the TRBD1 assignment by TCRdb is unverifiable without DNA. This CDR3 contains 16 residues. CDR1 is LGHDT, CDR2 YNNKEL, per germline (reference sequence). CDR3 residues: CASRLAGTPNTGELFF.

V usage is TRBV20-1 and J usage is TRBJ1-2; as DNA is missing, the TRBD1 call by TCRdb cannot be tested. This CDR3 is built from 15 residues. The germline gives CDR1 DFQATT, CDR2 SNEGSKA (reference sequence). The chain's CDR3 is CSASDGPLTPDGYTF.

The chain joins TRBV29-1 to TRBJ1-3; TCRdb calls TRBD1, which cannot be checked without DNA. CDR3 length: 19 residues. CDR1 is SQVTM and CDR2 is ANQGSEA in the germline V gene. This CDR3 is CSVEDTGTETSQSGNTIYF.